The 2 T cell receptor beta chains below all came from one sample that was sequenced in a study of T cell repertoires in cytomegalovirus infection. Their specific antigens are unknown. TCRdb recomputed calls from the reads with MiXCR, one row per CDR3 protein. Of 900,000 to 950,000 distinct CDR3 sequences in the sample, roughly 31% were seen once. The starting material was cultured CD8+ T cells from PBMCs, obtained from culture after CMV antigen stimulation. Receptor source: a human donor in good health (CMV status not recorded). Some clones in this sample may be carry-over from other donors' samples.

The chain has TRBV7-9 and TRBJ2-3; 7 bases line up with TRBD2. Germline V gene sequence: CDR1 SEHNR, CDR2 FQNEAQ (reference sequence). The length of the CDR3 is 16 residues. After removal of 0 bases from V and 3 bases from J, the junction contained 6 bases not matched to a gene. The chain's CDR3 is CASSLASGEYTDTQYF. The DNA for the CDR3 is TGTGCCAGCAGCTTAGCCAGCGGGGAGTATACAGATACGCAGTATTTT.

This clonotype was seen more than once but under ten times. The chain is built from TRBV6-5 and TRBJ2-3; D unclear. Trimming removed 2 bases at V and 4 bases at J, with 13 bases between. This CDR3 spans 15 amino acids. Per germline, CDR1 MNHEY and CDR2 SVGAGI. CDR3 residues: CASSYVGVAADTQYF. The CDR3 region has the DNA TGTGCCAGCAGTTACGTTGGGGTAGCCGCAGATACGCAGTATTTT.